The 29 T cell receptor beta chains listed next were all sequenced from one sample in a study of shared clonotypes between healthy human individuals. Using immunoSEQ multiplex PCR, the repertoire was profiled, and TCRdb retains in-frame clones only, with some absent. Among approximately 1,500,000 clones listed, approximately 98% were seen once. The specimen was naive CD4+ T cells sorted from blood. The sample's subset: CD45RA+ positively selected. Receptors were obtained from a young man in good health.

The chain couples TRBV5-6 to TRBJ1-5; the D is unclear. V lost 0 bases, J lost 1 base, and 11 bases lay in between. This CDR3 is 16 amino acids long. The germline V gene encodes CDR1 SGHDT and CDR2 YYEEEE. The DNA of the CDR3 is TGTGCCAGCAGCTTGGGAAAGGGAAGGAGCAATCAGCCCCAGCATTTT. Protein sequence: CASSLGKGRSNQPQHF.

V gene TRBV10-2 combines with J gene TRBJ2-7, with TRBD1 as a possible D gene (5 bases). The CDR3 is 15 amino acids. V shed 0 bases and J shed 3 bases, with 12 bases lying between them. Germline CDR1 and CDR2: WSHSY and SAAADI. The CDR3: CASSESGRAYYEQYF. In DNA form, the CDR3 reads TGCGCCAGCAGTGAGTCGGGCAGGGCGTACTACGAGCAGTACTTC.

The chain employs TRBV10-3 and TRBJ1-4; 9 nucleotides align to TRBD1. Trimming at V came to 10 bases and at J to 5 bases, leaving 5 bases not matched to a gene. CDR1 is ENHRY and CDR2 is SYGVKD in the germline V gene. The CDR3 totals 13 residues. The CDR3 coding sequence is TGTGCCAGTACTACAGGGGGCAATGAAAAACTGTTTTTT. It is translated as CASTTGGNEKLFF.

This chain joins TRBV2 and TRBJ2-7, with D possibly TRBD1 on 6 matching bases. The CDR3 has 14 amino acids. The V end lost 7 bases, the J end lost 0 bases, and 13 bases lay between the germline ends. The V gene's germline CDR1 is SNHLY and CDR2 FYNNEI. DNA of the CDR3: TGTGCCAGCAATGTCGGACAGCACTCCTACGAGCAGTACTTC. Protein: CASNVGQHSYEQYF. Full variable domain (rest looked up from reference TRBV2 and TRBJ2-7): EPEVTQTPSHQVTQMGQEVILRCVPISNHLYFYWYRQILGQKVEFLVSFYNNEISEKSEIFDDQFSVERPDGSNFTLKIRSTKLEDSAMYFCASNVGQHSYEQYFGPGTRLTVT.

This sequence joins TRBV6-6 and TRBJ1-4; 10 bases map to TRBD1. CDR1 MNHNY and CDR2 SVGAGI come from the germline V gene (reference sequence). This CDR3 has 15 residues. V lost 2 bases, J lost 8 bases, and 5 bases stayed unmatched. CDR3 sequence reads: CASSYPGQGTEKLFF. CDR3 DNA: TGTGCCAGCAGTTACCCGGGACAGGGGACGGAAAAACTGTTTTTT.

This chain joins TRBV18 and TRBJ2-3, with D perhaps TRBD1 (6 bases). V was pared by 0 bases and J by 5 bases, with 6 bases between. From germline, CDR1 is KGHSH and CDR2 LQKENI. The CDR3 has 13 amino acids. As DNA, the CDR3 is TGTGCCAGCTCACCACCGGACAGAGATACGCAGTATTTT. Protein sequence: CASSPPDRDTQYF.

A remark on this clone: Other DNA sequences in the same sample also yield this CDR3. The chain carries TRBV15 and TRBJ1-5, with TRBD1 identical over 7 bases. Per germline, CDR1 LNHNV and CDR2 YYDKDF (reference sequence). The CDR3 is made up of 15 amino acids. J gave up 5 bases and V 0 bases, and 4 bases lay outside the gene matches. For the CDR3, the DNA is TGTGCCACCAGCAGAGATGGTGACAGGGATCAGCCCCAGCATTTT. Amino acids: CATSRDGDRDQPQHF.

As to this clone: In the same sample, other DNA sequences code for this CDR3. The rearrangement joins TRBV5-1 to TRBJ2-5, with 9 bases identical to TRBD1. Germline V gives CDR1 SGHRS, CDR2 YFSETQ. The CDR3 has 15 amino acids. With 2 bases clipped from V and 2 bases from J, the junction kept 4 bases outside the gene matches. In DNA form, the CDR3 reads TGCGCCAGCAGCTTATTTGGGACAGGGCAAGAGACCCAGTACTTC. Its protein product is CASSLFGTGQETQYF.

CDR3 coding DNA: TGTGCCAGCAGCGTAGAAGTAGGACTAGTCTACGAGCAGTACTTC. This sequence encodes CASSVEVGLVYEQYF. This chain connects TRBV9 to TRBJ2-7; TRBD2 matches 7 bases. This CDR3 contains 15 residues. Trimming at V came to 0 bases and at J to 3 bases, leaving 6 bases not matched to a gene. Germline-derived CDR1 and CDR2 are SGDLS and YYNGEE.

The J gene is TRBJ2-7, the V gene TRBV7-9; tentatively, D is TRBD1 (6 bases). Germline lookup yields CDR1 SEHNR and CDR2 FQNEAQ (reference sequence). The CDR3 length is 16 residues. The germline V and J ends were trimmed by 5 bases and 0 bases, with 17 bases remaining between them. The CDR3 sequence: CASSPPQGLSSYEQYF. As DNA, the CDR3 is TGTGCCAGCAGCCCCCCGCAGGGGCTCAGCTCCTACGAGCAGTACTTC.

A word on this clone: Other DNA sequences in this sample translate to the same CDR3. The V call is TRBV7-2, the J call TRBJ2-5; D not resolved. The CDR3 has 11 residues. V shed 3 bases and J shed 4 bases, with 3 bases lying between them. The germline CDR1 and CDR2 sequences are SGHTA and FQGNSA. CDR3 in DNA: TGTGCCAGCAGCTTTCTAGAGACCCAGTACTTC. It translates to CASSFLETQYF.

This chain joins TRBV7-2 and TRBJ2-7, with TRBD2 matching 8 bases. The CDR3 is made up of 15 amino acids. J was trimmed by 5 bases and V by 2 bases; bases with no gene match: 8. In germline, CDR1 is SGHTA, CDR2 FQGNSA. The CDR3 spells CASSLRAGGGHEQYF. The CDR3 nucleotides read TGTGCCAGCAGCTTACGGGCGGGAGGAGGGCACGAGCAGTACTTC.

The rearrangement links TRBV29-1 to TRBJ2-3, with 14 nucleotides matching TRBD2. The trim removed 8 bases at V and 3 bases at J, leaving 4 bases unmatched. Germline loops: CDR1 SQVTM, CDR2 ANQGSEA. The CDR3 length is 14 residues. The CDR3 loop reads CSMGTSGSTDTQYF. In DNA form, the CDR3 reads TGCAGCATGGGGACTAGCGGGAGTACAGATACGCAGTATTTT.

Points on this clone: Distinct nucleotide sequences in the sample also encode this CDR3. The genes are TRBV5-1 and TRBJ2-3, with D tentatively TRBD2 (6 bases). This CDR3 contains 15 residues. V was pared by 0 bases and J by 0 bases, with 8 bases between. CDR1 and CDR2 (germline): SGHRS, YFSETQ. CDR3 sequence (DNA): TGCGCCAGCAGCTTGGGGGGGACTAGCACAGATACGCAGTATTTT. It specifies CASSLGGTSTDTQYF.

This chain joins TRBV7-8 and TRBJ1-1, with D unclear. Per the germline V gene, CDR1 is SGHVS and CDR2 is FQNEAQ. CDR3 size: 17 residues. Trimming left V 2 bases short and J 0 bases short, with 16 bases between. CDR3 amino acids: CASSLPLLAGLNTEAFF. CDR3 bases: TGTGCCAGCAGCTTACCCCTCTTGGCTGGGCTGAACACTGAAGCTTTCTTT.

J is TRBJ1-5 and V is TRBV10-1; D call uncertain. The CDR3 runs 19 residues. The germline V gene has CDR1 WNHNN and CDR2 SYGVQD (reference sequence). V dropped 2 bases and J dropped 0 bases, with 20 bases sitting between them. The CDR3 DNA is TGCGCCAGCAGTGAGCCAGAGAGGGTTCGGCTCTATAGCAATCAGCCCCAGCATTTT. It specifies CASSEPERVRLYSNQPQHF.

The chain couples TRBV6-1 to TRBJ2-7; 11 bases match TRBD2. Germline CDR1 is MNHNS and CDR2 is SASEGT. The CDR3 covers 14 residues. J lost 3 bases, V lost 6 bases, and 4 bases had no gene match. The DNA of the CDR3 is TGTGCCAGCAGGGGGACTAGCGGTGACTACGAGCAGTACTTC. Encoded protein: CASRGTSGDYEQYF.

The genes are TRBV28 and TRBJ1-5; D might be TRBD1 (5 bases). V gave up 0 bases and J gave up 0 bases, with 12 bases separating them. Germline assignment: CDR1 MDHEN and CDR2 SYDVKM. The CDR3 is 17 residues long. The CDR3 bases are TGTGCCAGCAGTTTATGGCAGGGCCTGACTAGCAATCAGCCCCAGCATTTT. Translated: CASSLWQGLTSNQPQHF.

The chain links TRBV19 to TRBJ1-3, with D possibly matching TRBD1 (5 bases). The CDR3 spans 15 residues. Germline V gene sequence: CDR1 LNHDA, CDR2 SQIVND (reference sequence). With 6 bases removed from V and 0 bases from J, the gap between germline ends came to 12 bases. The CDR3 protein is CASSFDRTSGNTIYF. In nucleotides, the CDR3 is TGTGCCAGTAGCTTCGACAGAACCTCTGGAAACACCATATATTTT.

The chain is built from TRBV7-9 and TRBJ1-1, with unresolved D. V lost 0 bases to trimming and J lost 3 bases, with 11 bases between them. The length of the CDR3 is 15 residues. Germline CDR1 SEHNR, CDR2 FQNEAQ (reference sequence). The CDR3: CASSLAGARDTEAFF. The CDR3 nucleotides read TGTGCCAGCAGCTTAGCGGGTGCGCGCGACACTGAAGCTTTCTTT.

The chain recombines TRBV5-4 with TRBJ2-3; D gene uncertain. Germline assignment: CDR1 SGHNT and CDR2 YYREEE (reference sequence). The V gene lost 4 bases and the J gene lost 4 bases, with 10 bases spanning the gap. CDR3 length equals 13 residues. CDR3 sequence reads: CASSKTGADTQYF. DNA for the CDR3: TGTGCCAGCAGCAAGACCGGCGCAGATACGCAGTATTTT. The complete variable domain, with remaining parts taken from reference TRBV5-4 and TRBJ2-3, reads ETGVTQSPTHLIKTRGQQVTLRCSSQSGHNTVSWYQQALGQGPQFIFQYYREEENGRGNFPPRFSGLQFPNYSSELNVNALELDDSALYLCASSKTGADTQYFGPGTRLTVL.

The chain has TRBV27 and TRBJ1-1; tentatively, D is TRBD1 (5 bases). The length of the CDR3 is 16 residues. Trimming removed 4 bases at V and 3 bases at J, with 18 bases between. CDR1 is MNHEY, CDR2 SMNVEV, per germline (reference sequence). CDR3 sequence reads: CASSWGVSVVDTEAFF. The CDR3 region has the DNA TGTGCCAGCAGTTGGGGGGTGTCAGTTGTGGACACTGAAGCTTTCTTT.

The chain couples TRBV5-6 to TRBJ1-1; no clear D gene. The germline V gene has CDR1 SGHDT and CDR2 YYEEEE. This CDR3 region has 15 residues. Trimming took off 2 bases at V and 1 base at J, with 12 bases between the two ends. CDR3 in DNA: TGTGCCAGCAGCTTACCCCGTCGAAAGAACACTGAAGCTTTCTTT. It translates to CASSLPRRKNTEAFF. The whole variable domain, remainder taken from reference TRBV5-6 and TRBJ1-1, is DAGVTQSPTHLIKTRGQQVTLRCSPKSGHDTVSWYQQALGQGPQFIFQYYEEEERQRGNFPDRFSGHQFPNYSSELNVNALLLGDSALYLCASSLPRRKNTEAFFGQGTRLTVV.

The V call is TRBV7-2, the J call TRBJ1-2; D call uncertain. V lost 6 bases, J lost 0 bases, and 11 bases lay in between. The germline V gene encodes CDR1 SGHTA and CDR2 FQGNSA. The CDR3 contains 14 residues. The CDR3: CASSPERANYGYTF. In DNA, the CDR3 is TGTGCCAGCAGTCCCGAAAGGGCTAACTATGGCTACACCTTC.

This clone appeared once. This sequence joins TRBV18 and TRBJ2-3, with D possibly being TRBD1 or TRBD2 (5 bases each). V was shortened by 6 bases and J by 0 bases, with 10 bases between the two germline ends. This CDR3 is 14 amino acids long. The germline V gene has CDR1 KGHSH and CDR2 LQKENI. CDR3 protein: CASSLRDSTDTQYF. Here the CDR3 DNA reads TGTGCCAGCTCCCTCAGGGACAGCACAGATACGCAGTATTTT.

The V gene is TRBV11-2, the J gene TRBJ2-3; possible D gene TRBD2, 5 bases. The germline gives CDR1 SGHAT, CDR2 FQNNGV. Trimming removed 4 bases from V and 0 bases from J, with 14 bases in between. The CDR3 is made up of 16 amino acids. DNA for the CDR3: TGTGCCAGCAGCTCCCCCGATAGCGCCAGCACAGATACGCAGTATTTT. This translates into CASSSPDSASTDTQYF.

This chain joins TRBV5-1 and TRBJ2-2; 7 nucleotides align to TRBD2. Germline V gives CDR1 SGHRS, CDR2 YFSETQ. The CDR3 runs to 15 residues. V shed 1 base and J 0 bases; nucleotides not matched to a gene: 0. The CDR3 DNA reads as TGCGCCAGCAGCTTGCGGGAGGCGAACACCGGGGAGCTGTTTTTT. As protein: CASSLREANTGELFF.

This clone came up once. The genes are TRBV10-1 and TRBJ2-7, with D unclear. This CDR3 comprises 16 residues. The V end lost 3 bases, the J end lost 5 bases, and 20 bases lay between the germline ends. The V gene's germline CDR1 is WNHNN and CDR2 SYGVQD (reference sequence). The CDR3 coding sequence is TGCGCCAGCAGTGATGGAGAGCTTCCACCCTTCGACGAGCAGTACTTC. This translates into CASSDGELPPFDEQYF.

The gene calls are TRBV5-1 and TRBJ2-2; D is unresolved. Trimming pared 4 bases from V and 4 bases from J, leaving 14 bases between. The CDR3 extends over 15 amino acids. Germline V gene sequence: CDR1 SGHRS, CDR2 YFSETQ. The CDR3 spells CASSQAGPPTGELFF. The DNA for the CDR3 is TGCGCCAGCAGCCAAGCCGGCCCCCCCACCGGGGAGCTGTTTTTT.